These 27 T cell receptor beta chains originate from one sample sequenced in a study of blood T cell repertoires in COVID-19. Profiled with immunoSEQ multiplex PCR; TCRdb holds only in-frame clones, not every one. The data contain about 110,000 clones, roughly 88% of them seen just once; the ten biggest clones take up roughly 0.83%. The specimen was peripheral blood. Receptors originate from a woman in her 70s with acute or convalescent COVID-19.

The chain couples TRBV10-3 to TRBJ1-1; 8 bases match TRBD1. Trimming removed 2 bases from V and 7 bases from J; junction bases left unmatched: 9. The CDR3 length is 15 residues. CDR1 and CDR2 from the germline V gene are ENHRY and SYGVKD. CDR3 nucleotides: TGTGCCATCAGTGAGGCTCCGGGACAGGATATTGAAGCTTTCTTT. Translated: CAISEAPGQDIEAFF.

The chain uses TRBV14 and TRBJ2-1; 7 bases are a match to TRBD2. Germline assignment: CDR1 SGHDN and CDR2 FVKESK. This CDR3 has 13 amino acids. With V trimmed by 4 bases and J by 8 bases, 5 bases remained unmatched. The CDR3: CASSLRLADEQFF. The CDR3 nucleotides read TGTGCCAGCAGCCTTAGACTAGCAGATGAGCAGTTCTTC.

V is TRBV12-5 and J is TRBJ1-3; no clear D. The CDR3 runs 13 residues. V was pared by 5 bases and J by 7 bases, with 12 bases between. Germline assignment: CDR1 LGHNT and CDR2 FRNRAP. This chain's CDR3 is CASGRGQGNTIYF. The CDR3 coding sequence is TGTGCTAGTGGTCGAGGCCAAGGTAACACCATATATTTT.

The chain carries TRBV7-6 and TRBJ2-2; no clear D gene. The CDR3 covers 15 residues. Germline V gives CDR1 SGHVS, CDR2 FNYEAQ. V lost 1 base and J 5 bases, leaving 11 bases between the germline ends. In nucleotides, the CDR3 is TGTGCCAGCAGCTTAGACCAGGTGGTGACCGGGGAGCTGTTTTTT. Amino acid sequence: CASSLDQVVTGELFF. Combining the CDR3 with reference TRBV7-6 and TRBJ2-2 gives the whole variable domain GAGVSQSPRYKVTKRGQDVALRCDPISGHVSLYWYRQALGQGPEFLTYFNYEAQQDKSGLPNDRFSAERPEGSISTLTIQRTEQRDSAMYRCASSLDQVVTGELFFGEGSRLTVL.

The rearrangement links TRBV19 to TRBJ2-3, with TRBD1 as a possible D gene (5 bases). Trimming left V 6 bases short and J 8 bases short, with 12 bases between. Germline-derived CDR1 and CDR2 are LNHDA and SQIVND (reference sequence). The CDR3 consists of 12 residues. CDR3 sequence (DNA): TGTGCCAGTAGGGCAGGGCTCAGTACGCAGTATTTT. Translated: CASRAGLSTQYF.

V gene TRBV5-6 combines with J gene TRBJ1-2; the D is unclear. The germline V gene has CDR1 SGHDT and CDR2 YYEEEE. Between the trimmed V and J ends, which lost 3 bases and 2 bases, there was a span of 2 bases. CDR3 length: 11 residues. CDR3 in amino acids: CASSSNYGYTF. Here the CDR3 DNA reads TGTGCCAGCAGCTCAAACTATGGCTACACCTTC.

The chain joins TRBV5-4 to TRBJ1-1; 9 bases match TRBD1. V lost 4 bases and J lost 6; bases outside the gene matches: 7. Germline V gene sequence: CDR1 SGHNT, CDR2 YYREEE (reference sequence). CDR3 length: 14 residues. The DNA for the CDR3 is TGTGCCAGCAGCCCGGGACAGGGTATCGCTGAAGCTTTCTTT. It encodes CASSPGQGIAEAFF.

The chain uses TRBV5-6 and TRBJ2-3, with 12 positions matching TRBD2. The ends lost 3 bases at V and 4 bases at J; junction bases unmatched: 0. CDR3 length: 14 amino acids. Germline V gives CDR1 SGHDT, CDR2 YYEEEE. The CDR3 here is CASSWTSGADTQYF. The CDR3 DNA reads as TGTGCCAGCAGCTGGACTAGCGGGGCAGATACGCAGTATTTT.

This clone occurred once. The chain is built from TRBV29-1 and TRBJ2-3; TRBD2 matches 8 bases. Germline V gene data show CDR1 as SQVTM and CDR2 as ANQGSEA. With 0 bases clipped from V and 6 bases from J, the junction kept 17 bases outside the gene matches. This CDR3 is 18 amino acids long. CDR3 coding DNA: TGCAGCGTTGAAGATGCGCTCGGGAGCGGGGGAAGTTCCGATACGCAGTATTTT. Translation: CSVEDALGSGGSSDTQYF.

This clone has only a few counts. The chain is built from TRBV3-1 (or the pseudogene TRBV3-2) and TRBJ2-5; 7 nucleotides agree with TRBD2. Germline V CDR1 and CDR2: LGHDT, YNNKEL (reference sequence). The CDR3 extends over 16 amino acids. V lost 3 bases, J lost 0 bases, and 7 bases stayed unmatched. Here the CDR3 reads CASSQNSGVYQETQYF. Here the CDR3 DNA reads TGTGCCAGCAGCCAGAACAGCGGGGTGTACCAAGAGACCCAGTACTTC.

This clone has just a few counts. This chain connects TRBV6-1 to TRBJ1-1; a weak D match, TRBD1 (5 bases). The CDR3 spans 17 residues. Trimming took off 4 bases at V and 0 bases at J, with 18 bases between the two ends. The germline V gene encodes CDR1 MNHNS and CDR2 SASEGT. CDR3 sequence reads: CASSVGMGRGMNTEAFF. For the CDR3, the DNA is TGTGCCAGCAGTGTGGGTATGGGGCGAGGAATGAACACTGAAGCTTTCTTT.

Here the CDR3 reads CASSPGTSGREDTDTQYF. CDR3 bases: TGTGCCAGCAGCCCCGGGACTAGCGGGAGGGAAGACACAGATACGCAGTATTTT. This chain connects TRBV3-1 (or the pseudogene TRBV3-2) to TRBJ2-3, with 16 positions matching TRBD2. The germline V gene encodes CDR1 LGHDT and CDR2 YNNKEL (reference sequence). V gave up 4 bases and J gave up 2 bases; unmatched junction bases: 6. This CDR3 contains 18 residues.

This chain uses TRBV6-6 with TRBJ1-6, with D possibly matching TRBD1 (5 bases). This CDR3 is built from 12 residues. CDR1 and CDR2 (germline): MNHNY, SVGAGI (reference sequence). Trimming pared 7 bases from V and 8 bases from J, leaving 9 bases between. CDR3 nucleotide sequence: TGTGCCAGCACTCCGGGGGATTCACCCCTCCACTTT. This translates into CASTPGDSPLHF.

This clone has only one observation. This chain joins TRBV9 and TRBJ1-1; 7 bases fit TRBD1. V lost 0 bases, J lost 7 bases, and 3 bases stayed unmatched. Germline V CDR1 and CDR2: SGDLS, YYNGEE. CDR3 length equals 13 residues. Here the CDR3 DNA reads TGTGCCAGCAGCGTAGAGGGGGACAGTGAAGCTTTCTTT. Protein product: CASSVEGDSEAFF.

Only a few counts were recorded for this clone. The chain has TRBV7-9 and TRBJ2-5; 7 nucleotides line up with TRBD1. V lost 5 bases and J lost 3; bases outside the gene matches: 6. Germline lookup yields CDR1 SEHNR and CDR2 FQNEAQ (reference sequence). CDR3 length: 14 amino acids. The CDR3 DNA reads TGTGCCAGCAGCCAACAGACAGGGAAAGAGACCCAGTACTTC. As protein: CASSQQTGKETQYF. The full variable domain, with the rest looked up from reference TRBV7-9 and TRBJ2-5, is DTGVSQNPRHKITKRGQNVTFRCDPISEHNRLYWYRQTLGQGPEFLTYFQNEAQLEKSRLLSDRFSAERPKGSFSTLEIQRTEQGDSAMYLCASSQQTGKETQYFGPGTRLLVL.

This chain links TRBV5-1 with TRBJ2-1; TRBD1 matches 7 bases. The CDR3 contains 16 residues. CDR1 and CDR2 (germline): SGHRS, YFSETQ. V shed 0 bases, J shed 2 bases, and the junction held 5 bases outside the gene matches. The CDR3 DNA sequence: TGCGCCAGCAGCTTGGGAAAGGGACAGCCCTACAATGAGCAGTTCTTC. This sequence encodes CASSLGKGQPYNEQFF.

This clone was seen just once. The chain carries TRBV6-5 and TRBJ1-2; 7 bases map to TRBD1. Losses at the gene ends were 0 bases for V and 8 bases for J; bases not matched to a gene: 9. The length of the CDR3 is 15 residues. Germline loops: CDR1 MNHEY, CDR2 SVGAGI. Written as DNA, the CDR3 is TGTGCCAGCAGTTACTCGAAAGGGGGCGCGATAGGCTACACCTTC. Protein: CASSYSKGGAIGYTF.

The chain joins TRBV11-3 to TRBJ1-5; D is possibly TRBD1 (5 bases). This CDR3 region has 17 residues. In germline, CDR1 is SGHNT, CDR2 YENEEA. V lost 5 bases and J 6 bases, leaving 23 bases between the germline ends. In DNA, the CDR3 is TGTGCCAGCAGCCCTCATTTAGGGGCGGCGTGGGCTCAGCCCCAGCATTTT. Its protein product is CASSPHLGAAWAQPQHF. Full variable domain (rest looked up from reference TRBV11-3 and TRBJ1-5): EAGVVQSPRYKIIEKKQPVAFWCNPISGHNTLYWYLQNLGQGPELLIRYENEEAVDDSQLPKDRFSAERLKGVDSTLKIQPAELGDSAVYLCASSPHLGAAWAQPQHFGDGTRLSIL.

V and J are TRBV12-3 or TRBV12-4 and TRBJ1-1; TRBD1 matches 7 bases. The CDR3 contains 11 residues. Trimming took 7 bases from V and 10 from J; bases not matched to a gene: 6. CDR3: CASTQTGRAFF. The CDR3 bases are TGTGCCAGCACCCAGACAGGGAGAGCTTTCTTT.

V gene TRBV28 combines with J gene TRBJ2-1; TRBD2 matches 9 bases. There are 14 residues in the CDR3. J gave up 7 bases and V 3 bases, and 4 bases lay outside the gene matches. The germline CDR1 and CDR2 sequences are MDHEN and SYDVKM. As DNA, the CDR3 is TGTGCCAGCAGTTTGACTAGCGGACGGAATGAGCAGTTCTTC. It translates to CASSLTSGRNEQFF.

This clone was seen a single time. The chain employs TRBV6-1 and TRBJ2-7; D not resolved. CDR1 is MNHNS, CDR2 SASEGT, per germline. This CDR3 spans 15 amino acids. Trimming stripped 2 bases from V and 1 base from J, with 12 bases between. The CDR3 DNA follows: TGTGCCAGCAGTGAACGTCCTACCTATTCCTACGAGCAGTACTTC. Amino acid sequence: CASSERPTYSYEQYF.

The genes are TRBV20-1 and TRBJ2-7; D is unclear. The V and J ends lost 7 bases and 0 bases respectively, with 7 bases between them. Germline V CDR1 and CDR2: DFQATT, SNEGSKA (reference sequence). CDR3 length equals 11 residues. The CDR3 region has the DNA TGCAGTGTTTCTAGCTCCTACGAGCAGTACTTC. It yields the protein CSVSSSYEQYF.

The gene calls are TRBV9 and TRBJ2-2, with 12 bases fitting TRBD2. In germline, CDR1 is SGDLS, CDR2 YYNGEE. Trimming at V came to 2 bases and at J to 6 bases, leaving 2 bases not matched to a gene. CDR3 size: 15 residues. CDR3: CASSVTSGSPGELFF. CDR3 bases: TGTGCCAGCAGCGTGACTAGCGGGAGCCCCGGGGAGCTGTTTTTT.

The chain couples TRBV6-1 to TRBJ2-1, with a weak D call TRBD2 (5 bases). Germline assignment: CDR1 MNHNS and CDR2 SASEGT. V lost 6 bases, J lost 3 bases, and 15 bases lay in between. This CDR3 contains 15 residues. Here the CDR3 reads CASSQEPGYYNEQFF. CDR3 in DNA: TGTGCCAGCAGCCAGGAGCCGGGATACTACAATGAGCAGTTCTTC.

This rearrangement joins TRBV5-1 to TRBJ2-7; 10 nucleotides line up with TRBD1. The germline V gene encodes CDR1 SGHRS and CDR2 YFSETQ. J gave up 4 bases and V 4 bases, and 5 bases lay outside the gene matches. The CDR3 totals 14 residues. This chain's CDR3 is CASSAGQGGYEQYF. CDR3 sequence (DNA): TGCGCCAGCAGCGCAGGACAGGGGGGATACGAGCAGTACTTC.

The chain couples TRBV19 to TRBJ1-5, with 8 bases matching TRBD1. Looked up from germline, CDR1 is LNHDA and CDR2 is SQIVND (reference sequence). The junction had 8 bases not matched to a gene; V was cut back by 7 bases and J by 0 bases. The CDR3 runs 16 residues. CDR3 DNA: TGTGCCAGTAAGGGGGACAGGATCCTTAGCAATCAGCCCCAGCATTTT. It codes for CASKGDRILSNQPQHF.

The rearrangement links TRBV9 to TRBJ2-3; weak D call: TRBD1 (7 bases). V gave up 3 bases and J gave up 0 bases, with 11 bases separating them. Looked up from germline, CDR1 is SGDLS and CDR2 is YYNGEE. The CDR3 is made up of 15 amino acids. This chain's CDR3 is CASSAGDSSTDTQYF. CDR3 bases: TGTGCCAGCAGCGCGGGGGACAGCAGCACAGATACGCAGTATTTT.